The 30 T cell receptor beta chains presented below share a single source sample, sequenced in a study of blood T cell repertoires in COVID-19. TCRdb keeps only in-frame clones here, not all; method: immunoSEQ multiplex PCR. Counted here are some 230,000 clones, about four fifths occurring once; the ten biggest clones make up approximately 1.2%. Sequenced: PBMCs or T cells enriched from blood (not recorded which). These receptors were obtained from a middle-aged woman with acute COVID-19.

V usage is TRBV10-2 and J usage is TRBJ1-1; 10 bases are shared with TRBD1. Germline CDR1 and CDR2: WSHSY and SAAADI. The CDR3 covers 13 residues. The junction had 7 bases not matched to a gene; V was cut back by 8 bases and J by 7 bases. CDR3 amino acids: CASVRDRGLEAFF. The CDR3 coding sequence is TGCGCCAGCGTCCGGGACAGGGGACTTGAAGCTTTCTTT.

The CDR3, as DNA: TGCGCCAGCAGTCTGGGGACAGGGGACTATGGCTACACCTTC. This codes for CASSLGTGDYGYTF. This chain joins TRBV4-3 and TRBJ1-2; 10 bases fit TRBD1. With V trimmed by 6 bases and J by 3 bases, 4 bases remained unmatched. Germline V gene sequence: CDR1 LGHNA, CDR2 YSLEER. The CDR3 totals 14 residues.

This clone was seen only once. V usage is TRBV15 and J usage is TRBJ2-1, with a tentative D call TRBD2 (6 bases). The germline CDR1 and CDR2 sequences are LNHNV and YYDKDF (reference sequence). CDR3 size: 14 residues. Trimming left V 0 bases short and J 10 bases short, with 13 bases between. CDR3 in DNA: TGTGCCACCAGCAGAGATAGGGACTCCCACGAGCAGTTCTTC. As protein: CATSRDRDSHEQFF.

CDR3 region: CATLTGDYEQYF. The CDR3 DNA reads TGTGCCACCCTGACAGGGGACTACGAGCAGTACTTC. V is TRBV21-1 and J is TRBJ2-7; the DNA was not compared with TRBD1, the D call given in the table. TRBV21-1 counts as a pseudogene. This CDR3 spans 12 amino acids.

V gene TRBV19 combines with J gene TRBJ1-4, with 8 bases that match TRBD1. J gave up 3 bases and V 5 bases, and 5 bases lay outside the gene matches. The CDR3 sequence is 15 residues long. Per germline, CDR1 LNHDA and CDR2 SQIVND (reference sequence). The CDR3 coding sequence is TGTGCCAGTAGTCTTCAGGGGGCTGCTAATGAAAAACTGTTTTTT. Translating gives CASSLQGAANEKLFF.

This clone was detected many times. The rearrangement links TRBV2 to TRBJ1-1; maybe TRBD1 (6 bases). Germline lookup yields CDR1 SNHLY and CDR2 FYNNEI. CDR3 length equals 14 residues. V lost 6 bases and J 1 base, leaving 12 bases between the germline ends. The CDR3 nucleotides read TGTGCCAGCAGGGCAGGGGCCCGGAACACTGAAGCTTTCTTT. The encoded protein is CASRAGARNTEAFF.

The chain couples TRBV18 to TRBJ2-6; 12 bases agree with TRBD2. The CDR3 extends over 18 amino acids. From germline, CDR1 is KGHSH and CDR2 LQKENI. With 3 bases clipped from V and 2 bases from J, the junction kept 5 bases outside the gene matches. CDR3 loop: CASSPSPSGGAGANVLTF. The CDR3 DNA reads as TGTGCCAGCTCACCGTCGCCTAGCGGGGGGGCTGGGGCCAACGTCCTGACTTTC.

The rearrangement uses TRBV7-2 and TRBJ1-4, with TRBD1 matching over 8 bases. Germline lookup yields CDR1 SGHTA and CDR2 FQGNSA. V lost 1 base and J lost 7; bases outside the gene matches: 5. The CDR3 totals 15 residues. CDR3 region: CASSLVAGGGEKLFF. The DNA of the CDR3 is TGTGCCAGCAGCTTAGTGGCAGGGGGCGGTGAAAAACTGTTTTTT.

This chain connects TRBV10-3 to TRBJ2-7, with D uncertain. The CDR3 is 11 amino acids. V was trimmed by 6 bases and J by 7 bases, leaving 10 bases between them. The germline gives CDR1 ENHRY, CDR2 SYGVKD. DNA of the CDR3: TGTGCCATCAGACAAGATCGAGAGCAGTACTTC. Residues: CAIRQDREQYF.

This chain uses TRBV19 with TRBJ2-3; D might be TRBD2 (5 bases). The CDR3 is 14 amino acids. CDR1 and CDR2 from the germline V gene are LNHDA and SQIVND (reference sequence). With 7 bases removed from V and 1 base from J, the gap between germline ends came to 12 bases. The CDR3 DNA is TGTGCCAGTAAGCGGTTTTCGGGCACAGATACGCAGTATTTT. Its protein product is CASKRFSGTDTQYF.

The chain carries TRBV7-9 and TRBJ1-1; 7 nucleotides match TRBD1. Germline V lookup: CDR1 SEHNR, CDR2 FQNEAQ (reference sequence). V lost 6 bases, J lost 4 bases, and 5 bases stayed unmatched. The CDR3 loop spans 13 amino acids. The CDR3, as DNA: TGTGCCAGCAGTACAGGGGCGGGCACTGAAGCTTTCTTT. This translates into CASSTGAGTEAFF. Drawing the rest from reference TRBV7-9 and TRBJ1-1, the complete variable domain is DTGVSQNPRHKITKRGQNVTFRCDPISEHNRLYWYRQTLGQGPEFLTYFQNEAQLEKSRLLSDRFSAERPKGSFSTLEIQRTEQGDSAMYLCASSTGAGTEAFFGQGTRLTVV.

The chain employs TRBV2 and TRBJ2-7; 7 positions agree with TRBD1. The germline V gene encodes CDR1 SNHLY and CDR2 FYNNEI. The CDR3 is 14 amino acids. V lost 4 bases, J lost 2 bases, and 5 bases stayed unmatched. CDR3 loop: CASSAPGQPYEQYF. In DNA, the CDR3 is TGTGCCAGCAGTGCTCCGGGACAGCCCTACGAGCAGTACTTC.

This chain joins TRBV3-1 (or the pseudogene TRBV3-2) and TRBJ1-4; D is uncertain. Trimming took 1 base from V and 0 from J, leaving 6 bases between them. The CDR3 loop spans 15 amino acids. Germline loops: CDR1 LGHDT, CDR2 YNNKEL (reference sequence). The CDR3 protein is CASSQVPATNEKLFF. The CDR3 nucleotides are TGTGCCAGCAGCCAAGTTCCAGCAACTAATGAAAAACTGTTTTTT.

This chain uses TRBV7-2 with TRBJ2-1, with D perhaps matching TRBD2 (5 bases). The V gene's germline CDR1 is SGHTA and CDR2 FQGNSA. CDR3 length: 15 residues. V was trimmed by 4 bases and J by 4 bases, leaving 14 bases between them. For the CDR3, the DNA is TGTGCCAGCAGCTACGTCGGGGTAACATACAATGAGCAGTTCTTC. Translating gives CASSYVGVTYNEQFF.

This chain links TRBV28 with TRBJ1-6; D perhaps matches TRBD1 (6 bases). The CDR3 is made up of 15 amino acids. The germline V gene has CDR1 MDHEN and CDR2 SYDVKM. V lost 2 bases and J 12 bases, leaving 17 bases between the germline ends. Written as DNA, the CDR3 is TGTGCCAGCAGTTTAGGGGCGGATGGCAGGGGACCCCTCCACTTT. Protein sequence: CASSLGADGRGPLHF.

The J gene is TRBJ2-4, the V gene TRBV27; TRBD1 agrees at 9 bases. J gave up 2 bases and V 6 bases, and 14 bases lay outside the gene matches. CDR3 length equals 18 residues. CDR1 is MNHEY, CDR2 SMNVEV, per germline (reference sequence). For the CDR3, the DNA is TGTGCCAGCAGCAAACAGGGGGCTAGCCTCCTATCCAAAAACATTCAGTACTTC. Translated: CASSKQGASLLSKNIQYF.

The chain uses TRBV2 and TRBJ2-1; perhaps TRBD2 as D (5 bases). This CDR3 comprises 12 residues. Germline CDR1 and CDR2: SNHLY and FYNNEI. V dropped 6 bases and J dropped 10 bases, with 13 bases sitting between them. DNA for the CDR3: TGTGCCAGCAGGAAGCAGGCGGGCGAGCAGTTCTTC. Translated, it gives CASRKQAGEQFF.

The rearrangement uses TRBV4-1 and TRBJ1-6; TRBD1 matches at 9 bases. This CDR3 is 16 amino acids long. V shed 3 bases and J 7 bases; nucleotides not matched to a gene: 7. Germline V gene sequence: CDR1 MGHRA, CDR2 YSYEKL. This CDR3 reads CASSQNPGQGNSPLHF. The CDR3 coding sequence is TGCGCCAGCAGCCAGAATCCGGGACAGGGAAATTCACCCCTCCACTTT.

The chain couples TRBV5-5 to TRBJ2-2; weak D call: TRBD1 (6 bases). This CDR3 is 14 amino acids long. Germline CDR1 is SGHKS and CDR2 is YYEKEE (reference sequence). V dropped 4 bases and J dropped 8 bases, with 15 bases sitting between them. CDR3: CASSGTNNAGELFF. The CDR3, as DNA: TGTGCCAGCAGCGGGACAAACAATGCGGGGGAGCTGTTTTTT.

The rearrangement joins TRBV5-4 to TRBJ2-1, with 14 bases aligning to TRBD2. This CDR3 has 14 amino acids. Germline values: CDR1 SGHNT, CDR2 YYREEE (reference sequence). Trimming took 7 bases from V and 7 from J; bases not matched to a gene: 4. The CDR3 protein is CASGGLAGGNEQFF. DNA for the CDR3: TGTGCCAGCGGCGGACTAGCGGGAGGAAATGAGCAGTTCTTC.

A single count supports this clone. This chain connects TRBV18 to TRBJ1-1; 7 nucleotides align to TRBD1. Germline CDR1 is KGHSH and CDR2 is LQKENI. The CDR3 is 15 residues long. V lost 3 bases, J lost 0 bases, and 4 bases stayed unmatched. CDR3 amino acids: CASSPGQEMNTEAFF. The CDR3 nucleotides read TGTGCCAGCTCACCCGGACAGGAAATGAACACTGAAGCTTTCTTT.

V and J are TRBV25-1 and TRBJ2-7; 8 nucleotides agree with TRBD2. Trimming cost V 6 bases and J 3 bases; bases outside gene matches: 7. The CDR3 extends over 14 amino acids. CDR1 and CDR2 from the germline V gene are MGHDK and SYGVNS. The CDR3 DNA sequence: TGTGCCAGCAGCCGATTAGCGGGGCTCTACGAGCAGTACTTC. Its translation is CASSRLAGLYEQYF.

The chain recombines TRBV7-2 with TRBJ2-7, with 7 bases identical to TRBD2. The V and J ends lost 5 bases and 6 bases, in that order; junction bases with no gene match: 4. Germline V gene lookup returns CDR1 SGHTA and CDR2 FQGNSA. This CDR3 has 12 residues. The CDR3 nucleotides are TGTGCCAGCAGCCTGGGGGGGAGCGAGCAGTACTTC. Encoded protein: CASSLGGSEQYF.

The rearrangement links TRBV7-2 to TRBJ1-2; D remains ambiguous. The CDR3 runs to 14 residues. Germline-derived CDR1 and CDR2 are SGHTA and FQGNSA. V lost 0 bases to trimming and J lost 7 bases, with 12 bases between them. Written as DNA, the CDR3 is TGTGCCAGCAGCTTAGCGATGGATGGAGGTGGCTACACCTTC. Translating it yields CASSLAMDGGGYTF. The complete variable domain, with remaining parts taken from reference TRBV7-2 and TRBJ1-2, reads GAGVSQSPSNKVTEKGKDVELRCDPISGHTALYWYRQSLGQGLEFLIYFQGNSAPDKSGLPSDRFSAERTGGSVSTLTIQRTQQEDSAVYLCASSLAMDGGGYTFGSGTRLTVV.

V gene TRBV4-3 combines with J gene TRBJ2-3, with 7 bases identical to TRBD2. J gave up 0 bases and V 4 bases, and 10 bases lay outside the gene matches. This CDR3 is 17 amino acids long. Germline CDR1 LGHNA, CDR2 YSLEER. The CDR3 spells CASSPGLSGRSTDTQYF. CDR3 DNA sequence: TGCGCCAGCAGCCCGGGACTAAGCGGCCGTAGCACAGATACGCAGTATTTT.

V usage is TRBV6-2 or TRBV6-3 and J usage is TRBJ1-1; TRBD1 agrees at 10 bases. The J segment lost 6 bases and the V segment lost 2 bases, leaving 6 bases of the junction unmatched. Germline V gives CDR1 MNHEY, CDR2 SVGEGT. This CDR3 comprises 15 residues. As DNA, the CDR3 is TGTGCCAGCAGTTACGGGACAGGGGTGGAGGCTGAAGCTTTCTTT. This gives the protein CASSYGTGVEAEAFF.

Here the CDR3 reads CATSDRDRVTDTQYF. The CDR3 nucleotides read TGTGCCACCAGTGACCGGGACAGGGTCACAGATACGCAGTATTTT. The rearrangement links TRBV24-1 to TRBJ2-3, with TRBD1 identical over 9 bases. The CDR3 sequence is 15 residues long. In germline, CDR1 is KGHDR, CDR2 SFDVKD. Trimming cost V 4 bases and J 2 bases; bases outside gene matches: 3.

This clone has more than one count but fewer than ten. One end of the junction does not line up with germline, which may come from a read error. This chain links TRBV15 with TRBJ2-3; the match to TRBD2 covers 9 bases. Germline CDR1 and CDR2: LNHNV and YYDKDF (reference sequence). The CDR3 length is 14 residues. Here the CDR3 DNA reads TGTGCCACCTGCAGAGCGGGGGGTCCCTATACGCAGTATTTT. Residues: CATCRAGGPYTQYF.

V gene TRBV4-1 combines with J gene TRBJ2-1; 7 bases are a match to TRBD1. V shed 2 bases and J 5 bases; nucleotides not matched to a gene: 6. Germline V gives CDR1 MGHRA, CDR2 YSYEKL. There are 15 residues in the CDR3. CDR3 protein: CASSQPGQPNNEQFF. The CDR3, as DNA: TGCGCCAGCAGCCAACCGGGACAGCCAAACAATGAGCAGTTCTTC.

The chain uses TRBV5-8 and TRBJ1-5; D is undetermined. CDR3 length: 12 amino acids. Germline V lookup: CDR1 SGHTS, CDR2 YDEGEE. V was cut by 5 bases and J by 2 bases, with 5 bases left in between. The chain's CDR3 is CASRRGNQPQHF. As DNA, the CDR3 is TGTGCCAGCAGACGGGGCAATCAGCCCCAGCATTTT.